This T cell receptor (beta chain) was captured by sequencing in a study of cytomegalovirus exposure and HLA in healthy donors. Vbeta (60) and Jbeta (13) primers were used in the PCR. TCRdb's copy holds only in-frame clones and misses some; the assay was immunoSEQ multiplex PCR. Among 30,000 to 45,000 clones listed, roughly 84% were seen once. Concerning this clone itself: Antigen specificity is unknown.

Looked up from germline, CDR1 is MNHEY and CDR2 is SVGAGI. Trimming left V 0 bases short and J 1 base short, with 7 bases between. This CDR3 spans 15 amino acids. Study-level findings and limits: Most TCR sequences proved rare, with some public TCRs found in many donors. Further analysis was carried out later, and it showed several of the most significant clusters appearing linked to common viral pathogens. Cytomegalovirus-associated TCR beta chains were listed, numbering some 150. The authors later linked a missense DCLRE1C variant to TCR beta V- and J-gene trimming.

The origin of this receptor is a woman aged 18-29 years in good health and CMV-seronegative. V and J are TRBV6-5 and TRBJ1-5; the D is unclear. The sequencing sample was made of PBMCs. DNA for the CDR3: TGTGCCAGCAGTTACTCGAGAGGGAGCAATCAGCCCCAGCATTTT. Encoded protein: CASSYSRGSNQPQHF.